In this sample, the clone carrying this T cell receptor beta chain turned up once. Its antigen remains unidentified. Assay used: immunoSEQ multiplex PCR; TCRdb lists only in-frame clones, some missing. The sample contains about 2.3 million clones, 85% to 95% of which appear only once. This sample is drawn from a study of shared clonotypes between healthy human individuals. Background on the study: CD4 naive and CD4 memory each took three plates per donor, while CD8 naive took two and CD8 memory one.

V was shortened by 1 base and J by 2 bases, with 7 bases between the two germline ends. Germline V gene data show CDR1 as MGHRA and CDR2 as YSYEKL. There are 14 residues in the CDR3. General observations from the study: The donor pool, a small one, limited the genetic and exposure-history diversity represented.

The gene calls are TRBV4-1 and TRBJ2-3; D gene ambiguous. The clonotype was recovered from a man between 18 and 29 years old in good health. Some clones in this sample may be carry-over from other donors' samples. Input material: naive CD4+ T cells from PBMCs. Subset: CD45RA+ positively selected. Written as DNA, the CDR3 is TGCGCCAGCAGCCAAGTCCAGACCACAGATACGCAGTATTTT. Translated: CASSQVQTTDTQYF.